This T cell receptor (beta chain) was found in a study of T cell repertoires in cytomegalovirus infection. Study-wide points: What dominated the ex vivo response were HLA-C-restricted CMV-specific TCR beta clonotypes.

V lost 3 bases to trimming and J lost 0 bases, with 8 bases between them. CDR1 ENHRY and CDR2 SYGVKD come from the germline V gene. The CDR3 has 14 residues. TCRdb recomputed calls from the reads with MiXCR, one row per CDR3 protein. This table holds around 310,000 distinct CDR3 sequences, roughly 16% found once. This clonotype appeared a few times. What it binds is unknown. Specimen: PBMCs. The chain carries TRBV10-3 and TRBJ1-2; D unresolved. The receptor was isolated from a human donor in good health (CMV status not recorded). Some clones in this sample may be carry-over from other donors' samples. The DNA of the CDR3 is TGTGCCATCAGTGACACTGAAGCTAACTATGGCTACACCTTC. Its protein is CAISDTEANYGYTF.